The present entry profiles one T cell receptor (beta chain) with its context. Its antigen is still unknown. The data derive from a study of molecular identifiers for immune sequencing clone quantification. Both previously described methods and listed TCR primers were employed to make bulk TCR libraries. TCRdb processed the PCR reads anew with MiXCR; each CDR3 protein has one entry. The sample has some 680,000 distinct CDR3 sequences; about 25% are singletons. Per the germline V gene, CDR1 is SGDLS and CDR2 is YYNGEE. The CDR3 runs to 15 residues. V was trimmed by 0 bases and J by 5 bases, leaving 11 bases between them. Study-wide findings and caveats: Spike-in Jurkat TCR RNA from a single cell reportedly registered among 950,000 or so naive cells. Under 1% of molecules in naive cells, but over 99% of effector molecules, belonged to clones above 20 RNA copies.

Sequencing was carried out using naive CD8+ T cells from blood, with Jurkat cell RNA spiked in. Subset defined: FACS-sorted CD8+CD4-CCR7+CD45RA+ naive T cells. V is TRBV9 and J is TRBJ2-2; possibly TRBD1 or TRBD2 for D (7 bases each). The TCR comes from a human donor in good health. Some libraries in this study had Jurkat cell RNA spiked in. The DNA for the CDR3 is TGTGCCAGCAGCGTAGCCAGGGGGGGTACCGGGGAGCTGTTTTTT. Translated, it gives CASSVARGGTGELFF.